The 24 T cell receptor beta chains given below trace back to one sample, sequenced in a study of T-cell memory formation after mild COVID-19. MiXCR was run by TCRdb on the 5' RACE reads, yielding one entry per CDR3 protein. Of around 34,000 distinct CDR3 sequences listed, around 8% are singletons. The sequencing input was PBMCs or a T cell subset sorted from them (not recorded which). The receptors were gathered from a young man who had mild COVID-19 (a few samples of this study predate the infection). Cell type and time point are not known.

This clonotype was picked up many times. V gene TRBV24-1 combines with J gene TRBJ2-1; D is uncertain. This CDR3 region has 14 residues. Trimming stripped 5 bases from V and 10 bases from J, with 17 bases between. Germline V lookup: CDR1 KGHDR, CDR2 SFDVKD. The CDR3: CATSVDDSLGEQFF. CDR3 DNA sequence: TGTGCCACCAGTGTCGACGACTCCCTGGGGGAGCAGTTCTTC.

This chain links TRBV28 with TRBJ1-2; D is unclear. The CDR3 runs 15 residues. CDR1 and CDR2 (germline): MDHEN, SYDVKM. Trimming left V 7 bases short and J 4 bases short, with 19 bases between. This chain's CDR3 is CASTPGGTTGYGYTF. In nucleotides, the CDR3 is TGTGCCAGCACCCCGGGTGGAACAACGGGCTATGGCTACACCTTC.

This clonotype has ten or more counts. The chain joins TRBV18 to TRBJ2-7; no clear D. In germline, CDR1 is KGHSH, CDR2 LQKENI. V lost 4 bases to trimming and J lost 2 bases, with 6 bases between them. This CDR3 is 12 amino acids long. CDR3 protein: CASSRQPYEQYV. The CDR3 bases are TGTGCCAGCTCACGACAACCCTACGAGCAGTACGTC.

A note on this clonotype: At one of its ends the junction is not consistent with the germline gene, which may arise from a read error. CDR3 in amino acids: CASSSSGRANTGELYF. The CDR3 nucleotides read TGCGCCAGCAGCTCTTCTGGAAGGGCGAACACCGGGGAGCTGTATTTT. This sequence joins TRBV5-1 and TRBJ2-2; D perhaps matches TRBD2 (5 bases). The CDR3 length is 16 residues. Germline assignment: CDR1 SGHRS and CDR2 YFSETQ. Combining the CDR3 with reference TRBV5-1 and TRBJ2-2 gives the whole variable domain KAGVTQTPRYLIKTRGQQVTLSCSPISGHRSVSWYQQTPGQGLQFLFEYFSETQRNKGNFPGRFSGRQFSNSRSEMNVSTLELGDSALYLCASSSSGRANTGELYFGEGSRLTVL.

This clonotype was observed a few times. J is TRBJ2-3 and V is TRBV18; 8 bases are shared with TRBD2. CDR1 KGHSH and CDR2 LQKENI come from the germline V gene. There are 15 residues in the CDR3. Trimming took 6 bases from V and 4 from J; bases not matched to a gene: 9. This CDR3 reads CASSRTSGRADTQYF. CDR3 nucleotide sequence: TGTGCCAGCTCCCGTACTAGCGGTAGGGCAGATACGCAGTATTTT.

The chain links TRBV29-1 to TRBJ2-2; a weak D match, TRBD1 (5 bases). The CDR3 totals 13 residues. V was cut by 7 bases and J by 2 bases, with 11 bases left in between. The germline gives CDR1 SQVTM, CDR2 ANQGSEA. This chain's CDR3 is CSADRVNTGELFF. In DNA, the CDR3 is TGCAGCGCCGACAGAGTTAACACCGGGGAGCTGTTTTTT.

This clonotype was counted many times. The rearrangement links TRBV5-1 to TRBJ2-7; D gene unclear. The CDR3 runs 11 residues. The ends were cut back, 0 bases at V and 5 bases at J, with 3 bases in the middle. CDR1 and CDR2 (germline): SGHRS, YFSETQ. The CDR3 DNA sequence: TGCGCCAGCAGCTTGGATCACGAGCAGTACTTC. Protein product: CASSLDHEQYF.

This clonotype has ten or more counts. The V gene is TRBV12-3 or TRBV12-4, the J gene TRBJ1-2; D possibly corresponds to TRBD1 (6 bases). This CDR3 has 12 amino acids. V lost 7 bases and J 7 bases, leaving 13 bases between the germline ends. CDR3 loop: CASTLLRGGYTF. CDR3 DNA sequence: TGTGCCAGCACCTTACTCAGGGGTGGCTACACCTTC.

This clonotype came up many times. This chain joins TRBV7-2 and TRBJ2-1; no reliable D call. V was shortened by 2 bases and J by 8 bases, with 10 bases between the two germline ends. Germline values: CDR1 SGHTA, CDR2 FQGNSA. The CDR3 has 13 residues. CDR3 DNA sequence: TGTGCCAGCAGCTTAAAGGGAATGTATGAGCAGTTCTTC. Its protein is CASSLKGMYEQFF. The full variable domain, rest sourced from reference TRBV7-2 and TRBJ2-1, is GAGVSQSPSNKVTEKGKDVELRCDPISGHTALYWYRQSLGQGLEFLIYFQGNSAPDKSGLPSDRFSAERTGGSVSTLTIQRTQQEDSAVYLCASSLKGMYEQFFGPGTRLTVL.

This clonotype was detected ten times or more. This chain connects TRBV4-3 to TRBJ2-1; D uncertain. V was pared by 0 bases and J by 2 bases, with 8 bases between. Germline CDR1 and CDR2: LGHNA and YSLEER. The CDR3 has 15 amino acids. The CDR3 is CASSQEAVTYNEQFF. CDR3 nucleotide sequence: TGCGCCAGCAGCCAAGAGGCAGTTACCTACAATGAGCAGTTCTTC.

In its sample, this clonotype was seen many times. The CDR3, as DNA: TGTGCCAGCAGCCTACAGGGGGCTGGAAACACCATATATTTT. This encodes CASSLQGAGNTIYF. V usage is TRBV6-6 and J usage is TRBJ1-3; TRBD1 matches at 8 bases. CDR1 and CDR2 from the germline V gene are MNHNY and SVGAGI (reference sequence). The J segment lost 2 bases and the V segment lost 6 bases, leaving 3 bases of the junction unmatched. CDR3 size: 14 residues.

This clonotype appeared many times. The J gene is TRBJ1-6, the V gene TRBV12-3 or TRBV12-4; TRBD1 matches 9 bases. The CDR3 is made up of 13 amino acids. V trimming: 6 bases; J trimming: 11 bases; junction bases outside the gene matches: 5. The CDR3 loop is CASSRTGVPPLHF. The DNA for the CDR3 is TGTGCCAGCAGCCGGACAGGGGTTCCACCCCTCCACTTT.

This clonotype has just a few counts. CDR3 sequence: CATSDGRNGANVLTF. The CDR3 DNA is TGTGCCACCAGTGATGGCAGGAATGGGGCCAACGTCCTGACTTTC. This chain links TRBV24-1 with TRBJ2-6, with D hard to call. The CDR3 runs 15 residues. The V end lost 3 bases, the J end lost 3 bases, and 8 bases lay between the germline ends. The germline CDR1 and CDR2 sequences are KGHDR and SFDVKD.

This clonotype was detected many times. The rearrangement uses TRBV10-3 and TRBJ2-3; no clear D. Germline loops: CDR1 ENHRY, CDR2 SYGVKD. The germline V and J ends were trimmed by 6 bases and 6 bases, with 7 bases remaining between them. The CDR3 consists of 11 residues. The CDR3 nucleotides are TGTGCCATCAGGGAGAGGGATACGCAGTATTTT. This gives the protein CAIRERDTQYF.

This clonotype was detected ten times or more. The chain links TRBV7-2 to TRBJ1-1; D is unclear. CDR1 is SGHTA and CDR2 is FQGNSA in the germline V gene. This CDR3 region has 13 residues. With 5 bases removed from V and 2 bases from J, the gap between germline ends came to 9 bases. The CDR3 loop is CASSPGGNTEAFF. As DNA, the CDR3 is TGTGCCAGCAGCCCCGGTGGTAACACTGAAGCTTTCTTT. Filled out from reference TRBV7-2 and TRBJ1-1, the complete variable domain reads GAGVSQSPSNKVTEKGKDVELRCDPISGHTALYWYRQSLGQGLEFLIYFQGNSAPDKSGLPSDRFSAERTGGSVSTLTIQRTQQEDSAVYLCASSPGGNTEAFFGQGTRLTVV.

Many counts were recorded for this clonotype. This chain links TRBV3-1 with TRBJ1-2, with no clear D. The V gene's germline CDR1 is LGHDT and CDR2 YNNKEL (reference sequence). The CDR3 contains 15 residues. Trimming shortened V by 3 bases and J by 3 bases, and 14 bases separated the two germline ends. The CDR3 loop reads CASSHIDTLYYGYTF. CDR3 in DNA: TGTGCCAGCAGCCATATCGACACCTTATACTATGGCTACACCTTC. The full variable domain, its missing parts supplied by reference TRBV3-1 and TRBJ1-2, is DTAVSQTPKYLVTQMGNDKSIKCEQNLGHDTMYWYKQDSKKFLKIMFSYNNKELIINETVPNRFSPKSPDKAHLNLHINSLELGDSAVYFCASSHIDTLYYGYTFGSGTRLTVV.

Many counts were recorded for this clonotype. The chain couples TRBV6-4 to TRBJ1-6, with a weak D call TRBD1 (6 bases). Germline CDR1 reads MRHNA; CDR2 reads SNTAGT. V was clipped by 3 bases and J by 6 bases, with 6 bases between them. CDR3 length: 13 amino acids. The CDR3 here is CASSEGANSPLHF. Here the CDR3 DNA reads TGTGCCAGCAGTGAGGGGGCTAATTCACCCCTCCACTTT.

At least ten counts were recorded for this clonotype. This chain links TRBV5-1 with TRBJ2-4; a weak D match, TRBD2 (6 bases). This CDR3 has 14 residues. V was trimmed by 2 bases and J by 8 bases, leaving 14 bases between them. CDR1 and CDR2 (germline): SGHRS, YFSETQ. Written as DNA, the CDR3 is TGCGCCAGCAGCTTTTCTGGCGGGGAATACATTCAGTACTTC. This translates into CASSFSGGEYIQYF.

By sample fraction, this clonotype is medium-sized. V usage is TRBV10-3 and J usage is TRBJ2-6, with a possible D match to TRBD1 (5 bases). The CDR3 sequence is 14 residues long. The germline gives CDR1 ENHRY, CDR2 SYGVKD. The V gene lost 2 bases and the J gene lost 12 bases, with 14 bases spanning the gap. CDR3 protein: CAISEPRAGFVLTF. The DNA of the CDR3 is TGTGCCATCAGTGAGCCTAGGGCAGGGTTCGTCCTGACTTTC.

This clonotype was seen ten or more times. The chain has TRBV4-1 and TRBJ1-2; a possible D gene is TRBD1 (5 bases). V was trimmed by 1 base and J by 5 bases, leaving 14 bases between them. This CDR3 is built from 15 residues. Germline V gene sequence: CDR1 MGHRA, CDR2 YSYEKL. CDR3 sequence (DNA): TGCGCCAGCAGCCAAGGTCAGGGCAGCGGATATGGCTACACCTTC. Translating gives CASSQGQGSGYGYTF.

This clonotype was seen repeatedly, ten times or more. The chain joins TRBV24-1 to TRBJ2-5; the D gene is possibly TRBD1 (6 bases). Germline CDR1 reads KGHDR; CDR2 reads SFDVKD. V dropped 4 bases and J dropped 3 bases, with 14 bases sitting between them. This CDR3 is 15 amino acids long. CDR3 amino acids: CATSDATGTKETQYF. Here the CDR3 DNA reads TGTGCCACCAGTGACGCTACCGGGACAAAAGAGACCCAGTACTTC.

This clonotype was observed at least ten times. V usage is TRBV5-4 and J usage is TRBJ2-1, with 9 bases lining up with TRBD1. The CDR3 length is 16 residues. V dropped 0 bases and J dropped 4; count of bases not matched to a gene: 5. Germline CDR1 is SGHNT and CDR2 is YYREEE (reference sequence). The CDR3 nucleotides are TGTGCCAGCAGCTTGGCGACAGGGGGGAGTTACAATGAGCAGTTCTTC. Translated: CASSLATGGSYNEQFF.

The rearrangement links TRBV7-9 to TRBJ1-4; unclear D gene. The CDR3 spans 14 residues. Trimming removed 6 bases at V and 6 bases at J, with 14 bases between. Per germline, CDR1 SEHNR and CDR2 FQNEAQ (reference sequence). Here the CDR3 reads CASSLRREDEKLFF. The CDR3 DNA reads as TGTGCCAGCAGTCTCCGGAGGGAAGATGAAAAACTGTTTTTT.

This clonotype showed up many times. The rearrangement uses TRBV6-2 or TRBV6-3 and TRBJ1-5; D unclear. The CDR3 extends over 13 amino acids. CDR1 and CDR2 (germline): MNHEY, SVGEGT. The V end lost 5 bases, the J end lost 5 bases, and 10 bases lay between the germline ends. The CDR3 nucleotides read TGTGCCAGCAGTCCCCTGGGGTATCAGCCCCAGCATTTT. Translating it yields CASSPLGYQPQHF.